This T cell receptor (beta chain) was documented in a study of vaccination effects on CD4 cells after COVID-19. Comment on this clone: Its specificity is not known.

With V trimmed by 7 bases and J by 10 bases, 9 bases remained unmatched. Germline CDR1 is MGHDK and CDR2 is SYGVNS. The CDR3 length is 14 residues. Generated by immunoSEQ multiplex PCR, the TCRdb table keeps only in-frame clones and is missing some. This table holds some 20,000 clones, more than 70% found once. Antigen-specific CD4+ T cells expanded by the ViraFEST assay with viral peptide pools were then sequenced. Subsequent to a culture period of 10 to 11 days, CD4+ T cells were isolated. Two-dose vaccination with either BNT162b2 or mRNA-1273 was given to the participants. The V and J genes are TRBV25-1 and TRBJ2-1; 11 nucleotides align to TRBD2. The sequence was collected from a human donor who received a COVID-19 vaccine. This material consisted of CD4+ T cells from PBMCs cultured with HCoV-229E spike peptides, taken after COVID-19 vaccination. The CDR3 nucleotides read TGTGCCAGCACCCCCCTAGCGGGAGGCCTAGAGCAGTTCTTC. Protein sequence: CASTPLAGGLEQFF.